Here is one TCR beta chain with its context. Its antigen is currently not known. No much larger clonotype is one base removed from it; base qualities were not supplied. Each collaborating institution followed its own protocols to collect whole blood in K2EDTA tubes. For TCRbeta analysis, collaborator samples were shipped as frozen whole blood, as isolated PBMCs, or as DNA extracted from either sample type. This entry comes from a study of blood T cell repertoires in COVID-19 (TCRdb year 2020). Turning to the overall study: The collaborator samples originated in the United States, Italy and Spain and spanned the acute and convalescent phases of COVID-19. Nearly every sample came with metadata listing a de-identified subject ID, COVID-19 status, age in years and sex. Samples were obtained from the ongoing ImmuneRACE study (first 160 participants) and from 1,254 subjects provided by 6 global collaborators. The repertoires were released in a freely available public database intended as a resource for research on the immune response to SARS-CoV-2. The prospective study material was composed of cDNA or gDNA derived from T cells, B-cell-depleted T cells, or PBMCs. Deeply sampled blood TCRbeta repertoires from subjects exposed to, actively infected with, or recovered from COVID-19 were included in the dataset. Where HLA class I and class II types were available, the types were taken from metadata supplied by the sample provider, not from assay-based typing.

TCRbeta CDR3 regions were amplified from genomic DNA using the immunoSEQ Assay, a bias-controlled multiplex PCR. In the source study's methods: The number of nucleated cells in each sample was estimated from the amplification of reference gene primers within the assay. Sequence reads were collapsed and filtered to measure the absolute abundance of every unique TCRbeta CDR3 rearrangement. For each sample, productive Simpson clonality was calculated as the square root of Simpson's diversity index over productive rearrangements. The table was pulled from immuneACCESS by TCRdb, which kept in-frame rearrangements only. Such tables lose some clones; where checked, under half of the loss comes from unresolved V genes, and the rest has no known cause. The D gene and trimming were derived from the DNA, and the V and J assignments and clone size from that table. Across this sample there are more than 200,000 clones, with 83% seen only once. The ten largest clones capture roughly 8.7% of the sample.

From the germline V gene, CDR1 is SNHLY and CDR2 is FYNNEI. Its CDR3 holds 15 amino acids, cysteine through phenylalanine. Kept here is only the CDR3 DNA, which spans 45 bases and is read in frame from base 1. V is reduced by 2 bases and J by 0 bases, leaving a spacing of 10 bases between them. Study-level results and caveats: The amount of clinical and demographic metadata varied by source and participant and was provided uncurated.

The receptor was derived from a middle-aged man with active or convalescent COVID-19. This receptor chain uses TRBV2 and TRBJ1-1; a confident D gene designation cannot be given. Sequencing was carried out using peripheral blood. The nucleotides read TGTGCCAGCAGTGAAAACCGAGGGTTGAACACTGAAGCTTTCTTT. It specifies CASSENRGLNTEAFF.